This paragraph reports one T cell receptor (beta chain). This clonotype was detected a few times. The specificity of this receptor is unknown. No base-level quality is on record; no much larger clone is a single base apart. The sample belongs to a study of glioma-infiltrating T cells (TCRdb year 2016). About the study as a whole: The study sequenced TCR alpha- and beta-chain repertoires from glioma tissue, from non-neoplastic brain tissue and from matched peripheral blood mononuclear cells. The paired cohort was made up of three low-grade glioma patients, several primary glioblastoma patients and three non-glioma patients who contributed non-neoplastic brain tissue. To measure divergence between tissue and blood T-cell populations, each tissue-infiltrating repertoire was compared with the peripheral blood repertoire of the same patient.

The iRepertoire nested amplicon-rescue multiplex PCR (arm-PCR) platform was used to amplify TCR alpha and beta CDR3 regions from RNA. The input for one-step reverse transcription and amplification was about 90-400 ng of tissue mRNA or PBMC total RNA. Following bead purification, Illumina adapters were added by a secondary multiplex PCR, and libraries between 200 and 400 bp were gel-purified. The libraries contained internal 6-nucleotide barcodes that were used for demultiplexing. The libraries were sequenced on an Illumina MiSeq using 2x220 or 2x250 nucleotide paired-end reads. Per the source publication's procedure: Paired reads were merged with FLASH 1.2.11 and aligned to the GRCh37 human genome with BWA-MEM before extracting TRA and TRB reads. An IMGT-derived reference of cassette sequences and CDR3 motifs, with pseudogenes included, was used for V and J assignment. Reads were translated in three frames, and productive CDR3s were defined by a C…FGXG motif without stop codons. A clonotype was defined as a unique combination of a V-J cassette pair and a CDR3 amino acid sequence. Filtering of reads was based on Hamming distance, with the threshold set by the sequence error rate of each sample in mapped regions. TCRdb trimmed public reads at Q25 via fastp, called clones via MiXCR and kept in-frame beta chains. One record per CDR3 amino acid sequence lists the most common genes and DNA. TCRdb's processing, not the authors' own work, is the source of the V and J calls. The sample records some 150,000 distinct CDR3 sequences, roughly two fifths of which are singletons. The ten most abundant clones make up about a fifth of the sample.

What the research found in general, with its limitations: The group comparisons were based on small numbers of patients: three non-neoplastic, three low-grade glioma and seven to nine glioblastoma patients. VJ-independent divergence between tissue and blood was lower than expected in non-neoplastic patients but higher than expected in all gliomas, particularly low-grade gliomas. Tissue and blood shared very few CDR3 sequences, a result attributed to high CDR3 diversity and limited sampling.

Spanning cysteine to phenylalanine, the CDR3 consists of 16 amino acids. Just the 48-base CDR3 DNA is kept, in frame starting at base 1. The V end gives up 8 bases and the J end 4 bases, leaving 18 bases in the junction not matched to a gene. Based on the germline V gene (reference sequence), the CDR1 and CDR2 sequences are DFQATT and SNEGSKA. Sequenced: glioma tissue, nonneoplastic brain tissue, or PBMCs (not recorded which). The chain couples TRBV20-1 to TRBJ2-3; the junction holds 7 bases that match TRBD2. This clonotype was sampled from a human donor with low-grade glioma or glioblastoma, undergoing nonglioma brain surgery, or in good health (not recorded which). The CDR3 region: CSSTGASGQEADTQYF. The DNA sequence is TGCAGTTCCACCGGGGCTAGCGGACAAGAAGCAGATACGCAGTATTTT.